These 12 T cell receptor beta chains originate from one sample sequenced in a study of T cells in women clearing cervical HPV infection listed by TCRdb under 2018. The library was generated by the immunoSEQ multiplex PCR assay. Here the immuneACCESS table is served through TCRdb, limited to in-frame sequences with V and J called. Missing clones are a known gap in these copies; in checked studies unresolved V genes cover under half, and the rest lacks a known reason. The sample's table covers some 30,000 clones. The ten largest clones take up approximately 4.5% of the sample. The sample was blood buffy coat. The receptors come from a woman aged 18-69 years with a cervical HPV16 infection that either progressed to CIN3+ or cleared (not recorded which).

Incomplete CDR3 DNA: TGTGCCAGCAGGGGGGCGGGAAATAGCAATCAGCCC. Translated: CASRGAGNSNQP. The full CDR3 is CASRGAGNSNQPQHF. The V gene is TRBV12-3 or TRBV12-4, the J gene TRBJ1-5, with D perhaps matching TRBD1 (6 bases). The CDR3 is cut off 3 residues early in the read; its end comes from the germline J gene. The CDR3 has 15 residues. The ends were cut back, 6 bases at V and 0 bases at J, with 12 bases in the middle.

On this clone: The CDR3 goes on 3 residues after the read ends, and that part is filled in from the germline J gene. V usage is TRBV7-9 and J usage is TRBJ1-1; 7 bases are shared with TRBD1. The CDR3 consists of 14 residues. Germline loops: CDR1 SEHNR, CDR2 FQNEAQ (reference sequence). Trimming removed 5 bases from V and 4 bases from J; junction bases left unmatched: 7. The chain's CDR3 is CASSQDRDVTEAFF. CDR3 DNA, as far as it was read: TGTGCCAGCAGCCAAGACAGGGATGTCACTGAA.

With respect to this clone: The sequenced fragment ends 3 residues before the CDR3 boundary, so the rest is inferred from the germline J gene. The chain joins TRBV7-2 to TRBJ2-1; 7 nucleotides align to TRBD2. The CDR3 contains 15 residues. Germline CDR1 and CDR2: SGHTA and FQGNSA. V shed 0 bases, J shed 6 bases, and the junction held 5 bases outside the gene matches. The sequenced CDR3 bases are TGTGCCAGCAGCTTAGCGGGGGGGTGGGGCAATGAG. Translated: CASSLAGGWGNE. The CDR3, in full, reads CASSLAGGWGNEQFF.

As concerns this clone: The CDR3 is cut off 3 residues early in the read; its end comes from the germline J gene. J is TRBJ2-1 and V is TRBV20-1, with TRBD2 as a possible D gene (6 bases). This CDR3 is 16 amino acids long. V gave up 3 bases and J gave up 5 bases, with 20 bases separating them. Per the germline V gene, CDR1 is DFQATT and CDR2 is SNEGSKA (reference sequence). The sequenced CDR3 bases are TGCAGTGCTAGGGTGCGGGGAAAAGGAGCCCACAATGAG. Translating gives CSARVRGKGAHNE. The complete CDR3 sequence is CSARVRGKGAHNEQFF.

Comments on this clone: The read falls 3 residues short of the CDR3 end, and the missing part is taken from the germline J gene. The chain joins TRBV18 to TRBJ1-1; 8 bases align to TRBD1. The junction had 4 bases not matched to a gene; V was cut back by 6 bases and J by 1 base. Germline CDR1 KGHSH, CDR2 LQKENI. This CDR3 comprises 14 residues. CDR3 bases read: TGTGCCAGCTCGCTCGGACAGGGGAACACTGAA. Its protein product is CASSLGQGNTE. The CDR3 reads in full as CASSLGQGNTEAFF.

In regard to this clone: From the germline J gene comes the end of the CDR3, since the read stops 3 residues before it. This chain connects TRBV12-3 or TRBV12-4 to TRBJ1-5; unclear D gene. The CDR3 is made up of 13 amino acids. V lost 6 bases and J lost 7, with 13 bases in between. The sequenced part of the CDR3 DNA is TGTGCCAGCAGCTTTTCTAAGTTGCAGCCC. This encodes CASSFSKLQP. The CDR3, in full, reads CASSFSKLQPQHF.

Note on this clone: Read sequence stops 3 residues before the CDR3 end, and the germline J gene provides the missing end. The chain uses TRBV19 and TRBJ2-4, with 8 bases identical to TRBD2. Looked up from germline, CDR1 is LNHDA and CDR2 is SQIVND (reference sequence). This CDR3 comprises 12 residues. The part of the CDR3 DNA that was read is TGTGCCAGTAGTATAAGCGGGGGAGGT. It is translated as CASSISGGG. The full CDR3 sequence reads CASSISGGGQYF.

As regards this clone: With the read ending 3 residues before the CDR3 end, the germline J gene is used to fill in that end. The chain is built from TRBV20-1 and TRBJ2-1; 7 nucleotides line up with TRBD1. Trimming cost V 6 bases and J 0 bases; bases outside gene matches: 5. The CDR3 has 14 residues. Germline CDR1 is DFQATT and CDR2 is SNEGSKA (reference sequence). The CDR3: CSAGTVSSYNEQFF. Partial CDR3 DNA: TGCAGTGCAGGGACAGTGAGCTCCTACAATGAG.

As to this clone: The CDR3 end falls 3 residues outside the read, so it is completed with the germline J gene. V gene TRBV19 combines with J gene TRBJ2-4; the match to TRBD1 covers 7 bases. Germline-derived CDR1 and CDR2 are LNHDA and SQIVND (reference sequence). The CDR3 sequence is 14 residues long. CDR3 DNA (partial): TGTGCCAGTAGTTCTCGACAGGGAAGCTATGGT. Residues: CASSSRQGSYG. In full, the CDR3 reads CASSSRQGSYGQYF. The full variable domain, with the rest looked up from reference TRBV19 and TRBJ2-4, is DGGITQSPKYLFRKEGQNVTLSCEQNLNHDAMYWYRQDPGQGLRLIYYSQIVNDFQKGDIAEGYSVSREKKESFPLTVTSAQKNPTAFYLCASSSRQGSYGQYFGAGTRLSVL.

Worth noting for this clone: The missing CDR3 end, 3 residues past where the read stops, is filled in from the germline J gene. The V call is TRBV18, the J call TRBJ2-2, with D possibly TRBD2 on 6 matching bases. This CDR3 is built from 14 residues. Per the germline V gene, CDR1 is KGHSH and CDR2 is LQKENI. The CDR3: CASSWTEGNEKLFF. CDR3 DNA, as far as it was read: TGTGCCAGCTCATGGACGGAGGGGAATGAAAAG.

Note on this clone: The read ends 3 residues shy of where the CDR3 ends; the end is completed using the germline J gene. This sequence joins TRBV12-3 or TRBV12-4 and TRBJ2-2; 8 bases align to TRBD2. The CDR3 sequence is 16 residues long. V dropped 6 bases and J dropped 5; count of bases not matched to a gene: 11. The CDR3 bases that were read are TGTGCCAGCAGCCCGCCGGGGACTAGGGGTACCGGGGAG. Its protein product is CASSPPGTRGTGE. The whole CDR3 region reads CASSPPGTRGTGELFF.

The sequenced part of the CDR3 DNA is TGTGCCAGCAGCTGGACAGGGGCCTCCTACGAG. Its translation: CASSWTGASYE. The CDR3 in full is CASSWTGASYEQYF. V gene TRBV7-6 combines with J gene TRBJ2-7; 9 positions agree with TRBD1. The CDR3 end lies 3 residues beyond the end of the read and is filled in from the germline J gene. J was trimmed by 0 bases and V by 4 bases; bases with no gene match: 1. This CDR3 is 14 amino acids long. CDR1 SGHVS and CDR2 FNYEAQ come from the germline V gene.